This TCR beta chain was identified in a study of response to subunit inactivated influenza vaccine. The germline gives CDR1 SGDLS, CDR2 YYNGEE. This CDR3 region has 14 residues. V lost 3 bases, J lost 4 bases, and 3 bases stayed unmatched. This clonotype was detected once. From the RT-PCR reads, TCRdb called clonotypes with MiXCR, one entry per CDR3 protein. This table holds about 570,000 distinct CDR3 sequences, around 11% found once. The same data also went into a second study, on T cells expressing NK-cell markers. Per that paper: TCR beta cDNA was made by 5'RACE template switching with UMIs. Out of eight donors sequenced, seven tested HCMV-seropositive and the remaining one seronegative. In several donors, dominant clonotypes made up about 28.3-60.1% of CD3+CD56-NKG2C+ cells. It is unclear if expanded NKG2C-expressing clones target HCMV antigens.

The material sequenced was PBMCs from blood, taken on the day of vaccination. The sequence derives from a man aged 50 to 59 who received an inactivated influenza vaccine. V usage is TRBV9 and J usage is TRBJ2-3, with 9 bases lining up with TRBD2. As DNA, the CDR3 is TGTGCCAGCAGCGAGGCGGGGGGGGCAGATACGCAGTATTTT. Translated: CASSEAGGADTQYF.